Presented here are 23 T cell receptor beta chains from one specimen sequenced in a study of cytomegalovirus exposure and HLA in healthy donors. A multiplex PCR was run with 60 Vbeta primers and 13 Jbeta primers. This table comes from immunoSEQ multiplex PCR, and its TCRdb copy is limited to in-frame clones, with some not included. Seen here are fewer than 140,000 clones, over 70% observed once, and the top ten hold approximately 2.8%. Sequenced: PBMCs. These receptors originate from a male donor in good health and CMV-seropositive.

This clone was seen a few times. The chain employs TRBV6-6 and TRBJ1-1; perhaps TRBD1 as D (6 bases). In germline, CDR1 is MNHNY, CDR2 SVGAGI (reference sequence). Trimming stripped 7 bases from V and 3 bases from J, with 18 bases between. The CDR3 consists of 15 residues. The CDR3 region is CASNQGLASDTEAFF. CDR3 nucleotide sequence: TGTGCCAGCAATCAGGGGTTGGCTTCCGACACTGAAGCTTTCTTT.

The genes are TRBV28 and TRBJ2-2; 9 bases are a match to TRBD1. V was clipped by 6 bases and J by 7 bases; unmatched bases: 6. The CDR3 contains 14 residues. Germline V CDR1 and CDR2: MDHEN, SYDVKM. The CDR3 protein is CASSPTGGNGELFF. CDR3 bases: TGTGCCAGCAGCCCGACAGGGGGGAACGGGGAGCTGTTTTTT. The complete variable domain, with remaining parts taken from reference TRBV28 and TRBJ2-2, reads DVKVTQSSRYLVKRTGEKVFLECVQDMDHENMFWYRQDPGLGLRLIYFSYDVKMKEKGDIPEGYSVSREKKERFSLILESASTNQTSMYLCASSPTGGNGELFFGEGSRLTVL.

The J gene is TRBJ2-1, the V gene TRBV4-1; D is ambiguous. From germline, CDR1 is MGHRA and CDR2 YSYEKL. The CDR3 extends over 13 amino acids. Trimming left V 1 base short and J 6 bases short, with 7 bases between. CDR3 in amino acids: CASSQVGFNEQFF. As DNA, the CDR3 is TGCGCCAGCAGCCAAGTGGGCTTCAATGAGCAGTTCTTC.

The chain couples TRBV19 to TRBJ2-3, with 9 bases aligning to TRBD1. CDR3 length equals 16 residues. From germline, CDR1 is LNHDA and CDR2 SQIVND (reference sequence). Trimming at V came to 5 bases and at J to 1 base, leaving 7 bases not matched to a gene. The CDR3 DNA is TGTGCCAGTAGTCCACAGGGGGCTTTGGGCACAGATACGCAGTATTTT. Protein product: CASSPQGALGTDTQYF.

There are a few counts of this clone. The chain joins TRBV11-2 to TRBJ2-3; the D is unclear. The CDR3 has 13 residues. Between the trimmed V and J ends, which lost 7 bases and 0 bases, there was a span of 8 bases. From germline, CDR1 is SGHAT and CDR2 FQNNGV. CDR3 nucleotides: TGTGCCAGCACACTTTATAGCACAGATACGCAGTATTTT. Translating gives CASTLYSTDTQYF.

A few counts support this clone. The chain links TRBV11-1 to TRBJ1-2, with D unclear. The V and J ends lost 3 bases and 7 bases respectively, with 15 bases between them. The germline CDR1 and CDR2 sequences are SGHAT and FQDESV (reference sequence). The CDR3 loop spans 14 amino acids. The CDR3 is CASSFDTRAGGYTF. The CDR3 bases are TGTGCCAGCAGCTTTGACACCCGAGCGGGTGGCTACACCTTC.

The chain is built from TRBV7-9 and TRBJ2-3; the match to TRBD2 covers 9 bases. This CDR3 comprises 17 residues. Trimming took 6 bases from V and 2 from J; bases not matched to a gene: 12. CDR1 is SEHNR and CDR2 is FQNEAQ in the germline V gene (reference sequence). The DNA of the CDR3 is TGTGCCAGCAGTTTGGGGGGGCTAGCGGGATACACAGATACGCAGTATTTT. This sequence encodes CASSLGGLAGYTDTQYF.

V usage is TRBV28 and J usage is TRBJ2-1; TRBD1 matches 9 bases. The trim removed 5 bases at V and 5 bases at J, leaving 7 bases unmatched. CDR1 and CDR2 from the germline V gene are MDHEN and SYDVKM. The CDR3 loop spans 15 amino acids. CDR3 protein: CASSPWTGAHNEQFF. The DNA for the CDR3 is TGTGCCAGCAGTCCATGGACAGGGGCCCACAATGAGCAGTTCTTC.

This chain connects TRBV15 to TRBJ2-5; TRBD1 might be the D (5 bases). The DNA end is a closer match to TRBJ2-7, so the J assignment may be wrong. The germline CDR1 and CDR2 sequences are LNHNV and YYDKDF (reference sequence). This CDR3 is built from 17 residues. CDR3 DNA sequence: TGTGCCACCAGCAGACCTTCTAGGGGCCCAGGAGCCTACGAGCAGTACTTC. Its protein product is CATSRPSRGPGAYEQYF.

The chain has TRBV6-6 and TRBJ1-2, with 7 bases matching TRBD1. Germline V CDR1 and CDR2: MNHNY, SVGAGI (reference sequence). The V segment lost 8 bases and the J segment 4 bases; nucleotides outside the gene matches: 10. The CDR3 runs to 14 residues. The CDR3 bases are TGTGCCAGCGGCCCCGGGACAGAAGCCTATGGCTACACCTTC. Translated: CASGPGTEAYGYTF.

The rearrangement links TRBV5-8 to TRBJ2-3, with 10 bases identical to TRBD2. From germline, CDR1 is SGHTS and CDR2 YDEGEE. Trimming took 4 bases from V and 2 from J; bases not matched to a gene: 10. The CDR3 length is 17 residues. CDR3 sequence: CASSPGDSGRYTDTQYF. The CDR3 region has the DNA TGTGCCAGCAGCCCCGGAGATAGCGGGAGGTACACAGATACGCAGTATTTT.

In its sample, this clone was seen a few times. This chain uses TRBV4-2 with TRBJ2-1; 7 bases align to TRBD2. Germline CDR1 reads LGHNA; CDR2 reads YNFKEQ. There are 16 residues in the CDR3. V shed 1 base, J shed 7 bases, and the junction held 10 bases outside the gene matches. DNA of the CDR3: TGTGCCAGCAGCCAAGCTGATGGTTCTAGCGGTAATGAGCAGTTCTTC. Translation gives CASSQADGSSGNEQFF.

This clone occurred once. The chain couples TRBV6-6 to TRBJ2-1; D call uncertain. The CDR3 is made up of 15 amino acids. Trimming took 4 bases from V and 0 from J, leaving 10 bases between them. Germline values: CDR1 MNHNY, CDR2 SVGAGI (reference sequence). CDR3 sequence (DNA): TGTGCCAGCAGTTCCCCGGCTAGCTCCTACAATGAGCAGTTCTTC. Encoded protein: CASSSPASSYNEQFF.

J is TRBJ2-7 and V is TRBV9; 7 bases fit TRBD1. Germline CDR1 and CDR2: SGDLS and YYNGEE. V lost 0 bases to trimming and J lost 2 bases; unmatched junction nucleotides: 5. The CDR3 length is 15 residues. The CDR3 sequence: CASSVAPGQTYEQYF. DNA for the CDR3: TGTGCCAGCAGCGTAGCCCCGGGACAGACCTACGAGCAGTACTTC. The entire variable domain, with the rest obtained from reference TRBV9 and TRBJ2-7, is as follows: DSGVTQTPKHLITATGQRVTLRCSPRSGDLSVYWYQQSLDQGLQFLIQYYNGEERAKGNILERFSAQQFPDLHSELNLSSLELGDSALYFCASSVAPGQTYEQYFGPGTRLTVT.

The CDR3 DNA sequence: TGTGCCAGCAGCAAAACAGGGGTATGCAATCAGCCCCAGCATTTT. Translating it yields CASSKTGVCNQPQHF. The gene calls are TRBV21-1 and TRBJ1-5; the table names TRBD1, a call not compared with the DNA. TRBV21-1 is an annotated pseudogene. The CDR3 consists of 15 residues.

The V gene is TRBV5-5, the J gene TRBJ2-3; 11 positions agree with TRBD2. The V gene's germline CDR1 is SGHKS and CDR2 YYEKEE (reference sequence). This CDR3 contains 18 residues. Trimming removed 4 bases from V and 1 base from J; junction bases left unmatched: 11. The CDR3 coding sequence is TGTGCCAGCAGCCCCCTTATAGGTAGCGGGGGGGGCACAGATACGCAGTATTTT. Translation: CASSPLIGSGGGTDTQYF.

V is TRBV28 and J is TRBJ1-5; tentative D call: TRBD1 (6 bases). The CDR3 spans 15 residues. Trimming shortened V by 6 bases and J by 0 bases, and 12 bases separated the two germline ends. Germline lookup yields CDR1 MDHEN and CDR2 SYDVKM. The CDR3 region has the DNA TGTGCCAGCAGCCTAAGGGGGACTAGCAATCAGCCCCAGCATTTT. The encoded protein is CASSLRGTSNQPQHF.

The chain couples TRBV9 to TRBJ2-7, with a tentative D call TRBD1 (6 bases). There are 15 residues in the CDR3. V lost 1 base, J lost 2 bases, and 13 bases lay in between. CDR1 SGDLS and CDR2 YYNGEE come from the germline V gene. The CDR3 protein is CASSVQGSGPYEQYF. In nucleotides, the CDR3 is TGTGCCAGCAGCGTACAGGGGTCTGGTCCCTACGAGCAGTACTTC. The complete variable domain, with remaining parts taken from reference TRBV9 and TRBJ2-7, reads DSGVTQTPKHLITATGQRVTLRCSPRSGDLSVYWYQQSLDQGLQFLIQYYNGEERAKGNILERFSAQQFPDLHSELNLSSLELGDSALYFCASSVQGSGPYEQYFGPGTRLTVT.

The chain recombines TRBV28 with TRBJ2-1, with D perhaps matching TRBD2 (5 bases). The length of the CDR3 is 15 residues. V was shortened by 6 bases and J by 4 bases, with 16 bases between the two germline ends. Germline assignment: CDR1 MDHEN and CDR2 SYDVKM. CDR3 loop: CASSRGPLSYNEQFF. The DNA of the CDR3 is TGTGCCAGCAGCCGGGGTCCTTTGAGTTACAATGAGCAGTTCTTC.

The chain carries TRBV28 and TRBJ2-5, with D perhaps TRBD1 (6 bases). The J call may be wrong; the DNA end is better matched by TRBJ2-7. CDR1 is MDHEN, CDR2 SYDVKM, per germline. This CDR3 comprises 15 residues. The CDR3 spells CASSFQGRGSYEQYF. CDR3 bases: TGTGCCAGCAGTTTCCAGGGGCGCGGGTCCTACGAGCAGTACTTC.

The CDR3, as DNA: TGTGCCAGCAGCAAAGGGACACCGAACACTGAAGCTTTCTTT. Amino acids: CASSKGTPNTEAFF. The V and J genes are TRBV21-1 and TRBJ1-1; the table's D call of TRBD1 was not tested on the DNA. TRBV21-1 is assigned pseudogene status. CDR3 length equals 14 residues.

The chain combines TRBV28 with TRBJ2-5; 7 positions agree with TRBD2. This CDR3 contains 15 residues. Germline assignment: CDR1 MDHEN and CDR2 SYDVKM. V lost 5 bases, J lost 4 bases, and 10 bases stayed unmatched. In nucleotides, the CDR3 is TGTGCCAGCAGTCGATTGATGGGCGGGGGAGAGACCCAGTACTTC. Amino acid sequence: CASSRLMGGGETQYF.

This clone was seen more than once but under ten times. This chain connects TRBV28 to TRBJ2-1; 13 nucleotides match TRBD2. Germline V gene lookup returns CDR1 MDHEN and CDR2 SYDVKM. The CDR3 covers 15 residues. V was pared by 3 bases and J by 7 bases, with 3 bases of the junction left unmatched. CDR3 bases: TGTGCCAGCAGTTTCGGGACTAGCGGGATAAATGAGCAGTTCTTC. Amino acid sequence: CASSFGTSGINEQFF.